Detailed here is one TCR beta chain. This sample was taken from a study of blood T cell repertoires in COVID-19. Trimming took off 7 bases at V and 0 bases at J, with 15 bases between the two ends. Germline values: CDR1 SNHLY, CDR2 FYNNEI. This CDR3 is 16 amino acids long. In the original workflow: Amplified reference gene primers provided the basis for estimating nucleated cell counts. Using immunoSEQ multiplex PCR, the repertoire was profiled, and TCRdb retains in-frame clones only, with some absent. That table supplies the V and J calls and clone size; D and trimming were determined from the DNA. The repertoire has 100,000 to 120,000 clones, approximately 70% of them found once; the top ten carry approximately 8%.

This clonotype originated in a woman aged 60-75 years with acute or convalescent COVID-19. V and J are TRBV2 and TRBJ2-2, with a possible D match to TRBD2 (5 bases). The sequenced sample was peripheral blood. The CDR3 here is CASILSGIANTGELFF. In DNA, the CDR3 is TGTGCCAGCATTCTCTCGGGGATTGCGAACACCGGGGAGCTGTTTTTT.